The clone carrying this T cell receptor beta chain was seen a few times. The antigen remains undetermined. The data belong to a study of beta chain features in type 1 diabetes. Study observations and caveats: Moderate yet significant TCRB CDR3 shortening was seen in Type 1 diabetes patients in all four CD4+ subsets.

The CDR3 runs 12 residues. V lost 6 bases and J lost 5, with 10 bases in between. Germline V lookup: CDR1 SGHTA, CDR2 FQGNSA. The isolated RNA, all of it, was reverse transcribed, so expressed TCRB transcripts were what got sequenced. TCRdb's copy holds only in-frame clones and misses some; the assay was immunoSEQ multiplex PCR. The sample carries about 290,000 clones, approximately 8% recorded once. The sequencing input was central memory CD4+ T cells from blood. The V and J genes are TRBV7-2 and TRBJ2-5; D not certain. The receptor's source is a woman between 18 and 29 years old in good health. The CDR3 sequence: CASRGELETQYF. The CDR3 DNA follows: TGTGCCAGCAGGGGCGAACTGGAGACCCAGTACTTC.